This TCR beta chain was obtained from a study of identical twins (dated by TCRdb to about 2016). General notes on the study: To test whether fetal clonotypes persist, this study deep-sequenced TCR alpha and beta repertoires from monozygotic twins, from unrelated adults of various ages, and from cord blood. Replicate twin experiments were performed at different times using different library preparation protocols to rule out contamination.

Every donor in the study was a healthy Caucasian. Three pairs of female monozygotic twins, all aged about 18 to 30 years, made up the twin cohort. CD4+ and CD8+ T cell populations were isolated with positive isolation kits from Invitrogen. Trimmed from V: 4 bases; trimmed from J: 4 bases; junction bases lacking a gene match: 12. The CDR3 holds 17 amino acids from the cysteine to the phenylalanine. The kept DNA is CDR3 alone, 51 bases in frame from the first base. The library was built by means of 5' RACE. The reads were generated on an Illumina HiSeq 2000. Template switching added a universal primer binding site, and the final cDNA carried a unique molecular identifier that allowed TCR cDNA molecules to be counted accurately. Specific primers in the conserved constant-segment region were used to synthesize first-strand cDNA for TCR alpha and beta chains. Each cDNA library was double barcoded, with a SMART-Mk sample barcode plus Illumina barcodes, to control for contamination. TruSeq adapter sequences along with Illumina sample barcodes were introduced in two successive PCR steps. The TCR alpha and beta cDNA libraries were sequenced on the Illumina HiSeq platform using custom primers. In the authors' own workflow: MiGEC processed the raw reads to extract unique molecular identifiers, while MiXCR was used to determine the CDR3 positions. Recombination models were inferred per individual with the repgenHMM and IGoR tools using an EM algorithm. Shared clonotype analysis was performed with the tcR package in R, normalizing sharing by the product of cloneset sizes. Out-of-frame nonproductive sequences were analyzed to study raw recombination free of thymic and clonal selection effects. TCRdb redid the processing of the public reads, applying fastp at Q25 and MiXCR, and retained in-frame beta chains. For every CDR3 protein sequence, its rows merge into one entry that carries the most common genes and DNA. TCRdb, not the authors, supplied the V and J calls. The sample yields about 520,000 distinct CDR3 sequences; 20% to 25% were counted once. The ten largest clones take up about 0.91% of the sample.

Overall study outcomes, separate from this receptor: Fewer insertions were carried by abundant cord blood beta clonotypes, a similar but weaker trend appeared in young adult naive repertoires, and no such trend appeared in memory repertoires. Because the same donors could not be followed over many years, conclusions were based on cross-sectional statistical analysis. Out-of-frame TCR alpha sharing in monozygotic twins was systematically underestimated by recombination models, whereas sharing between unrelated individuals was in agreement with the recombination models. Compared with coincidental sharing between unrelated individuals, out-of-frame TCR alpha sequences shared between twins showed an excess of sequences with low generation probability. Excess twin sharing in beta out-of-frame sequences was weaker because fewer shared sequences lowered the signal-to-noise ratio. Zero-insertion analyses could be partly confounded by invariant T cells such as MAIT and iNKT, though diverse VJ usage argued against such confounding for most clonotypes.

A remark on this clonotype: There is no known antigen for this receptor. No quality values exist for individual bases; no much larger clone is one base distant.

These same records also appear under a second study, on T cells expressing NK-cell markers. The other study reports the following: Seven to nine donors provided sorted CD3+CD56+NKG2C+, CD3+CD56+NKG2C- and CD3+CD56-NKG2C+ T-cell subsets, whose TCR beta-chain repertoires were profiled. Of the eight sequenced donors, seven were found to be HCMV-seropositive and one was found to be HCMV-seronegative. To restrict sorting to alphabetaTCR-expressing T cells, an anti-gammadeltaTCR antibody was added in several experiments. In six donors, the dominant CD3+CD56+NKG2C+ clonotypes were found to rank among the top 10 CD8+ clonotypes and to make up roughly 1.0-7.5% of CD8+ T cells. Those dominant clonotypes were again the most abundant among CD3+CD56-NKG2C+ cells in four donors, at about 28.3-65%. Whether the expanded NKG2C-expressing T cell clones were specific for HCMV antigens was left unclear. The study sequenced eight donors, all healthy volunteers chosen at random: three men and five women. HCMV serostatus was determined by detecting HCMV-specific IgG in serum with a commercial ELISA kit. MIGEC was used to demultiplex reads and group the reads by UMI, and MiTCR was used to assemble and quantify clonotypes. To exclude erroneous sequences, any TCR cDNA sequence not supported by at least two reads was discarded. The tcR package was used for downstream repertoire analysis, and clonotypes were matched between fractions using CDR3 nucleotide sequence together with V segment. VDJmatch was used to annotate antigen specificity against VDJdb, with one amino acid substitution in CDR3 permitted.

This chain joins TRBV23-1 to TRBJ1-2, and 10 junction bases match TRBD1. TRBV23-1 is reported as an ORF; its role is uncertain. The sequenced sample consisted of CD4+ T cells sorted from blood. The receptor was isolated from a woman between 18 and 30 years old in good health. The CDR3 corresponds to CASSLIRRDRGSYGYTF. Here is the DNA: TGCGCCAGCAGTCTAATACGCCGGGACAGGGGAAGCTATGGCTACACCTTC.